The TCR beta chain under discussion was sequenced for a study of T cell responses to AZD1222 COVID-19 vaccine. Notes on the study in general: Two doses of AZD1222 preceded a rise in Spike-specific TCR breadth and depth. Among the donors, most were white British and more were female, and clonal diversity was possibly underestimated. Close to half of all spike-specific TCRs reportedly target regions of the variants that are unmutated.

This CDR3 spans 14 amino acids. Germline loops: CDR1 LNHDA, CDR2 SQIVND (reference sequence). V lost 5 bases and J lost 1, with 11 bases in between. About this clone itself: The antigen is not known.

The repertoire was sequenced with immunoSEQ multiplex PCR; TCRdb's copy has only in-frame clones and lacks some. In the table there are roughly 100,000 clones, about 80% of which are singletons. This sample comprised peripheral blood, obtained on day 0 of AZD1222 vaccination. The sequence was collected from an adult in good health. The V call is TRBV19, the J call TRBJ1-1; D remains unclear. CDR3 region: CASSQVASNTEAFF. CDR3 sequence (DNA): TGTGCCAGTAGTCAAGTAGCCTCGAACACTGAAGCTTTCTTT.